This T cell receptor (beta chain) was found in a study of cytomegalovirus exposure and HLA in healthy donors. Amplification used 60 Vbeta primers and 13 Jbeta primers. Profiled with immunoSEQ multiplex PCR; TCRdb holds only in-frame clones, not every one. The repertoire holds approximately 160,000 clones, with roughly 80% as singletons. Concerning this clone itself: The antigen remains undetermined.

The germline gives CDR1 MNHEY, CDR2 SMNVEV (reference sequence). The CDR3 covers 18 residues. V lost 2 bases to trimming and J lost 1 base; unmatched junction nucleotides: 5. Study results and caveats: Later, TCR association rates were found to vary by HLA locus, highest for DRB1 and lowest for HLA-C.

The chain links TRBV27 to TRBJ2-2; 12 positions match TRBD2. The sample consisted of PBMCs. The sequence was obtained from a woman under 30 in good health and CMV-seronegative. CDR3 protein: CASSLGLAGGLNTGELFF. For the CDR3, the DNA is TGTGCCAGCAGTTTAGGCCTAGCGGGAGGGCTGAACACCGGGGAGCTGTTTTTT.